The 27 T cell receptor beta chains given below trace back to one sample, sequenced in a study of T cell responses to AZD1222 COVID-19 vaccine (dated by TCRdb to the early 2020s). The time point label, read with the paper, signifies: baseline before first vaccination. The treatment or condition label of this sample denotes: meningococcal conjugate vaccine given as trial control. Receptors were amplified or captured by the immunoSEQ multiplex PCR assay. As stored in TCRdb, this immuneACCESS dataset retains in-frame rearrangements with V and J assigned. A fraction of the clones does not appear; measured against another copy, unresolved V genes explain less than half of the discrepancy, and the remainder lacks a known reason. The table for this sample lists 140,000 to 150,000 clones; more than 75% of them were counted only once. Roughly 4.5% of the sample goes to the ten largest clones. This material consisted of peripheral blood, taken on day 0 of MenACWY control vaccination. The receptors here all came from an adult in good health.

The chain combines TRBV11-2 with TRBJ2-1; no firm D call. The germline CDR1 and CDR2 sequences are SGHAT and FQNNGV. Between the trimmed V and J ends, which lost 1 base and 4 bases, there was a span of 14 bases. This CDR3 spans 16 amino acids. CDR3 residues: CASSLGFPLPYNEQFF. The CDR3 bases are TGTGCCAGCAGCTTAGGATTCCCACTTCCATACAATGAGCAGTTCTTC.

J is TRBJ2-3 and V is TRBV24-1; a possible D gene is TRBD2 (7 bases). The ends were cut back, 2 bases at V and 9 bases at J, with 17 bases in the middle. CDR3 length: 15 residues. Per the germline V gene, CDR1 is KGHDR and CDR2 is SFDVKD. The CDR3 loop reads CATSDWRGRVGTQYF. The CDR3 bases are TGTGCCACCAGTGATTGGCGGGGGCGAGTGGGAACGCAGTATTTT.

This clone was counted only a few times. The chain joins TRBV11-2 to TRBJ2-3, with D possibly being TRBD1 (5 bases). The CDR3 covers 12 residues. From germline, CDR1 is SGHAT and CDR2 FQNNGV. Between the trimmed V and J ends, which lost 5 bases and 5 bases, there was a span of 8 bases. The chain's CDR3 is CASSPGQDTQYF. Written as DNA, the CDR3 is TGTGCCAGCAGCCCAGGGCAAGATACGCAGTATTTT.

The chain is built from TRBV19 and TRBJ1-2; D perhaps matches TRBD1 (6 bases). The V gene lost 5 bases and the J gene lost 8 bases, with 18 bases spanning the gap. There are 14 residues in the CDR3. Looked up from germline, CDR1 is LNHDA and CDR2 is SQIVND (reference sequence). This CDR3 is CASSSWTDKGGYTF. CDR3 DNA: TGTGCCAGTAGTTCCTGGACAGACAAGGGCGGCTACACCTTC.

The V call is TRBV2, the J call TRBJ2-3, with a weak D call TRBD1 (5 bases). This CDR3 comprises 14 residues. The germline gives CDR1 SNHLY, CDR2 FYNNEI. V gave up 6 bases and J gave up 6 bases, with 16 bases separating them. In DNA form, the CDR3 reads TGTGCCAGCAGGGGGAAGGGGCCAACTGATACGCAGTATTTT. This translates into CASRGKGPTDTQYF.

Here the CDR3 reads CASKGSTTNEKLFF. The CDR3 bases are TGTGCCAGCAAGGGGAGCACAACTAATGAAAAACTGTTTTTT. The chain joins TRBV2 to TRBJ1-4, with D possibly TRBD1 on 5 matching bases. The germline V gene encodes CDR1 SNHLY and CDR2 FYNNEI. The germline V and J ends were trimmed by 7 bases and 0 bases, with 9 bases remaining between them. This CDR3 has 14 amino acids.

The chain carries TRBV7-3 and TRBJ1-2, with D perhaps TRBD1 (6 bases). The CDR3 is 13 residues long. Germline CDR1 reads SGHTA; CDR2 reads FQGTGA. Trimming took 5 bases from V and 7 from J, leaving 14 bases between them. Here the CDR3 DNA reads TGTGCCAGCAGCCCTTCGGGACAACGTGGCTACACCTTC. It codes for CASSPSGQRGYTF.

V and J are TRBV6-6 and TRBJ2-1; 8 nucleotides match TRBD1. The J segment lost 0 bases and the V segment lost 5 bases, leaving 3 bases of the junction unmatched. This CDR3 is 15 amino acids long. In germline, CDR1 is MNHNY, CDR2 SVGAGI (reference sequence). The CDR3 spells CASSPQGASYNEQFF. The CDR3 nucleotides are TGTGCCAGCAGTCCCCAGGGGGCCTCCTACAATGAGCAGTTCTTC.

This clone was picked up a small number of times. V and J are TRBV7-8 and TRBJ1-5, with D uncertain. The CDR3 has 14 residues. Between the trimmed V and J ends, which lost 5 bases and 2 bases, there was a span of 10 bases. Germline-derived CDR1 and CDR2 are SGHVS and FQNEAQ. CDR3 sequence (DNA): TGTGCCAGCAGCGAAGGCCGAGGCAATCAGCCCCAGCATTTT. It specifies CASSEGRGNQPQHF.

This sequence joins TRBV7-3 and TRBJ2-3, with D hard to call. Germline CDR1 reads SGHTA; CDR2 reads FQGTGA. V was shortened by 3 bases and J by 5 bases, with 6 bases between the two germline ends. The CDR3 contains 12 residues. In nucleotides, the CDR3 is TGTGCCAGCAGCTTGGGCAGAGATACGCAGTATTTT. Translation: CASSLGRDTQYF.

The gene calls are TRBV20-1 and TRBJ2-3; D gene unclear. V dropped 3 bases and J dropped 2 bases, with 15 bases sitting between them. CDR3 length equals 15 residues. The germline V gene has CDR1 DFQATT and CDR2 SNEGSKA (reference sequence). This chain's CDR3 is CSASRQAHNTDTQYF. In DNA, the CDR3 is TGCAGTGCTAGTAGGCAGGCCCACAACACAGATACGCAGTATTTT.

V is TRBV7-6 and J is TRBJ1-3; D is unresolved. Trimming cost V 2 bases and J 1 base, with 12 bases left between them. Germline values: CDR1 SGHVS, CDR2 FNYEAQ. This CDR3 comprises 16 residues. The CDR3 here is CASSLRSGGSGNTIYF. CDR3 bases: TGTGCCAGCAGCTTAAGATCCGGCGGATCTGGAAACACCATATATTTT.

This clone was seen a handful of times. The V gene is TRBV7-9, the J gene TRBJ1-4; no clear D gene. The CDR3 length is 14 residues. V lost 6 bases and J 4 bases, leaving 12 bases between the germline ends. Germline CDR1 and CDR2: SEHNR and FQNEAQ (reference sequence). The CDR3 sequence is CASRGALRNEKLFF. The CDR3 DNA is TGTGCCAGCAGAGGTGCCCTCCGTAATGAAAAACTGTTTTTT.

V is TRBV18 and J is TRBJ1-2, with 7 positions matching TRBD1. After removal of 1 base from V and 6 bases from J, the junction contained 17 bases not matched to a gene. Germline V gene data show CDR1 as KGHSH and CDR2 as LQKENI. The CDR3 has 18 residues. The CDR3 bases are TGTGCCAGCTCACCACTTTCCCTGGGACGACAGGGCGAACATGGCTACACCTTC. It encodes CASSPLSLGRQGEHGYTF.

The chain has TRBV7-9 and TRBJ1-6; D not certain. The V end lost 1 base, the J end lost 6 bases, and 10 bases lay between the germline ends. Germline values: CDR1 SEHNR, CDR2 FQNEAQ (reference sequence). This CDR3 region has 15 residues. DNA for the CDR3: TGTGCCAGCAGCTTAGTTCAGGAGATTAATTCACCCCTCCACTTT. It translates to CASSLVQEINSPLHF.

This clone came up once. The V and J genes are TRBV11-2 and TRBJ1-3; D is unresolved. Trimming took 8 bases from V and 0 from J, leaving 11 bases between them. The CDR3 contains 14 residues. Germline assignment: CDR1 SGHAT and CDR2 FQNNGV. The chain's CDR3 is CASSELSSGNTIYF. As DNA, the CDR3 is TGTGCCAGCTCCGAACTGAGCTCTGGAAACACCATATATTTT.

This chain uses TRBV9 with TRBJ2-2, with D tentatively TRBD2 (7 bases). The ends were cut back, 0 bases at V and 2 bases at J, with 14 bases in the middle. This CDR3 contains 17 residues. Germline V CDR1 and CDR2: SGDLS, YYNGEE. CDR3 nucleotide sequence: TGTGCCAGCAGCGTAGCCCCGTCGGGGGGCAACACCGGGGAGCTGTTTTTT. It codes for CASSVAPSGGNTGELFF. The entire variable domain, with the rest obtained from reference TRBV9 and TRBJ2-2, is as follows: DSGVTQTPKHLITATGQRVTLRCSPRSGDLSVYWYQQSLDQGLQFLIQYYNGEERAKGNILERFSAQQFPDLHSELNLSSLELGDSALYFCASSVAPSGGNTGELFFGEGSRLTVL.

J is TRBJ2-3 and V is TRBV19, with 8 nucleotides matching TRBD1. The CDR3 is made up of 15 amino acids. With 7 bases clipped from V and 5 bases from J, the junction kept 11 bases outside the gene matches. The germline gives CDR1 LNHDA, CDR2 SQIVND (reference sequence). Written as DNA, the CDR3 is TGTGCCAGTACTCGAACACAGGGGGTTGAAGATACGCAGTATTTT. It encodes CASTRTQGVEDTQYF.

The rearrangement links TRBV6-5 to TRBJ1-4, with TRBD1 identical over 9 bases. V lost 6 bases and J lost 8; bases outside the gene matches: 7. Germline loops: CDR1 MNHEY, CDR2 SVGAGI. The CDR3 extends over 14 amino acids. The CDR3 DNA reads TGTGCCAGCAGAGACAGGGGGTGGAGGGAAAAACTGTTTTTT. This sequence encodes CASRDRGWREKLFF.

This rearrangement joins TRBV14 to TRBJ2-1; D uncertain. The CDR3 spans 13 residues. The germline gives CDR1 SGHDN, CDR2 FVKESK. Deletions cut 4 bases from V and 4 bases from J, with 8 bases between. CDR3 region: CASSLQIYNEQFF. CDR3 in DNA: TGTGCCAGCAGCCTCCAAATTTACAATGAGCAGTTCTTC.

The rearrangement joins TRBV4-1 to TRBJ2-5; the D gene is possibly TRBD1 (5 bases). Germline CDR1 reads MGHRA; CDR2 reads YSYEKL. V lost 8 bases and J 1 base, leaving 11 bases between the germline ends. This CDR3 is 13 amino acids long. Here the CDR3 DNA reads TGCGCCAGCGCGGTGGGGCCCCAAGAGACCCAGTACTTC. Translation: CASAVGPQETQYF.

The chain carries TRBV6-5 and TRBJ1-5; D gene uncertain. V lost 6 bases to trimming and J lost 3 bases, with 6 bases between them. The germline gives CDR1 MNHEY, CDR2 SVGAGI. The CDR3 is made up of 12 amino acids. The CDR3: CASRELNQPQHF. In nucleotides, the CDR3 is TGTGCCAGCAGGGAGCTCAATCAGCCCCAGCATTTT.

This clone was recorded once. CDR3 in amino acids: CAWSGDTKPYGYTF. CDR3 sequence (DNA): TGTGCCTGGAGTGGGGACACCAAACCCTATGGCTACACCTTC. The chain combines TRBV30 with TRBJ1-2; maybe TRBD1 (6 bases). V dropped 1 base and J dropped 4 bases, with 13 bases sitting between them. The V gene's germline CDR1 is GTSNPN and CDR2 SVGIG (reference sequence). The CDR3 length is 14 residues.

The CDR3 sequence is CAISDGRVDEQYF. The CDR3 region has the DNA TGTGCCATCAGTGATGGCAGAGTAGACGAGCAGTACTTC. The chain employs TRBV10-3 and TRBJ2-7; D uncertain. The CDR3 has 13 amino acids. V was shortened by 3 bases and J by 5 bases, with 11 bases between the two germline ends. Looked up from germline, CDR1 is ENHRY and CDR2 is SYGVKD.

This rearrangement joins TRBV28 to TRBJ1-6; 10 bases agree with TRBD1. The junction had 15 bases not matched to a gene; V was cut back by 5 bases and J by 8 bases. The CDR3 spans 18 residues. Germline assignment: CDR1 MDHEN and CDR2 SYDVKM. Written as DNA, the CDR3 is TGTGCCAGCAGTACCCCGCGTGGCGGGACAGGGGTGTATTCACCCCTCCACTTT. This encodes CASSTPRGGTGVYSPLHF. Using reference TRBV28 and TRBJ1-6 for the parts outside the CDR3, the full variable domain is DVKVTQSSRYLVKRTGEKVFLECVQDMDHENMFWYRQDPGLGLRLIYFSYDVKMKEKGDIPEGYSVSREKKERFSLILESASTNQTSMYLCASSTPRGGTGVYSPLHFGNGTRLTVT.

The chain has TRBV5-1 and TRBJ2-2; 12 positions agree with TRBD2. The CDR3 length is 16 residues. Per the germline V gene, CDR1 is SGHRS and CDR2 is YFSETQ. The ends lost 0 bases at V and 6 bases at J; junction bases unmatched: 3. As DNA, the CDR3 is TGCGCCAGCAGCTTGGGGTGGACTAGCGGGGCCGGGGAGCTGTTTTTT. Protein product: CASSLGWTSGAGELFF.

This chain uses TRBV19 with TRBJ1-2, with D possibly being TRBD1 (6 bases). The CDR3 has 11 residues. V shed 8 bases and J shed 2 bases, with 6 bases lying between them. Looked up from germline, CDR1 is LNHDA and CDR2 is SQIVND (reference sequence). The CDR3 coding sequence is TGTGCCAGTCAGGGGAACTATGGCTACACCTTC. Translation: CASQGNYGYTF.